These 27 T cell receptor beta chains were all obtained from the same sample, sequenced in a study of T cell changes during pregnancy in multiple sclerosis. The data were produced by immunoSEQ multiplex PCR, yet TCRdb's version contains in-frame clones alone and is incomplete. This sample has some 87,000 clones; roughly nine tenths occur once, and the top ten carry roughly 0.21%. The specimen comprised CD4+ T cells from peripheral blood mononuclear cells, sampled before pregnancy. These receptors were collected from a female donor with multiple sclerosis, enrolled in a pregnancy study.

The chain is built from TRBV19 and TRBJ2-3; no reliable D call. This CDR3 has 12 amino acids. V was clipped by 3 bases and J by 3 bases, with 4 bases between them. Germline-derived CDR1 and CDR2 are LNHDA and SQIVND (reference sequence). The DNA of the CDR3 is TGTGCCAGTAGTATCCCTACAGATACGCAGTATTTT. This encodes CASSIPTDTQYF.

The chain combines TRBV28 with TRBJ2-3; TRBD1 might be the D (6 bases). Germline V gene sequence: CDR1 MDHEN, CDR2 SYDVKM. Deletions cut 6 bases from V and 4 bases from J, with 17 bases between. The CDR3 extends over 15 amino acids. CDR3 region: CASRMTGYSPDTQYF. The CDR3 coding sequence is TGTGCCAGCAGGATGACAGGATACAGCCCAGATACGCAGTATTTT.

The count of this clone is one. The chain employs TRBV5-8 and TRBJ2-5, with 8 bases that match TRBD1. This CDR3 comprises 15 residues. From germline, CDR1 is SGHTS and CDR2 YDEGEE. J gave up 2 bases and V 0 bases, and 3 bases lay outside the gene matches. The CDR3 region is CASSLEGQVQETQYF. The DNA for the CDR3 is TGTGCCAGCAGCTTGGAGGGACAGGTTCAAGAGACCCAGTACTTC. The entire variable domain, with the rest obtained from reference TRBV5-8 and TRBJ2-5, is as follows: EAGVTQSPTHLIKTRGQQATLRCSPISGHTSVYWYQQALGLGLQFLLWYDEGEERNRGNFPPRFSGRQFPNYSSELNVNALELEDSALYLCASSLEGQVQETQYFGPGTRLLVL.

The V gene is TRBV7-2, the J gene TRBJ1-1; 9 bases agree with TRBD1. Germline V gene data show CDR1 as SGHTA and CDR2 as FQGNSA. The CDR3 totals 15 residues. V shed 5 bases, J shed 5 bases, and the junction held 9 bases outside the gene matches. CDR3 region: CASSLWDREGTEAFF. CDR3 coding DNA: TGTGCCAGCAGCCTCTGGGACAGGGAAGGGACTGAAGCTTTCTTT.

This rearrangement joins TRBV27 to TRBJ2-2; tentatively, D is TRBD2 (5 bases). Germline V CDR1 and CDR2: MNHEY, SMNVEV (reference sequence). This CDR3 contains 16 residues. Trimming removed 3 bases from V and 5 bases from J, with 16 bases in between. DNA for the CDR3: TGTGCCAGCAGTTTTTCGAGGGAACCGGTGACCGGGGAGCTGTTTTTT. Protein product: CASSFSREPVTGELFF.

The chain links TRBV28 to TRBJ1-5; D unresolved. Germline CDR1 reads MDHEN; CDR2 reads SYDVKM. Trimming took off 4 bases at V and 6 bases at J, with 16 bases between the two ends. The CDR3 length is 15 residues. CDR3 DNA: TGTGCCAGCAGTTCCCCCCCGGTAGGGAGTCAGCCCCAGCATTTT. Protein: CASSSPPVGSQPQHF.

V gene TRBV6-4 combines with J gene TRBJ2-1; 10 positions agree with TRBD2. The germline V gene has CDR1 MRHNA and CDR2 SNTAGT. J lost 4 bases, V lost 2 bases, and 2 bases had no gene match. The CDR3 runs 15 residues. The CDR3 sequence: CASSDSGGAYNEQFF. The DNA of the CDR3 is TGTGCCAGCAGTGACAGCGGGGGGGCATACAATGAGCAGTTCTTC.

The CDR3 spells CASSTTSGRVNEQFF. CDR3 in DNA: TGTGCCAGCTCCACGACTAGCGGGAGGGTAAATGAGCAGTTCTTC. The V gene is TRBV18, the J gene TRBJ2-1; TRBD2 aligns across 14 bases. V gave up 6 bases and J gave up 7 bases; unmatched junction bases: 5. Germline CDR1 KGHSH, CDR2 LQKENI. The length of the CDR3 is 15 residues.

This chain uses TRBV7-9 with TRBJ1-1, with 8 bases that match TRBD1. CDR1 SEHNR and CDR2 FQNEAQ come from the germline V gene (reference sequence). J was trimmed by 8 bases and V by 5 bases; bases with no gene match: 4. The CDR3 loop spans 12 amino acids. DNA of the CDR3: TGTGCCAGCAGCAGACGACAGGGGGAAGCTTTCTTT. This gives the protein CASSRRQGEAFF.

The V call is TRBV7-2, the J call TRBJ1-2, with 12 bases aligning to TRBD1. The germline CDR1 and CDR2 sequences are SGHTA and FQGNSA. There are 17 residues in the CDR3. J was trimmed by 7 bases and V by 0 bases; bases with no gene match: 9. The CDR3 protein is CASSLARTGTGGRGYTF. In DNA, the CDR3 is TGTGCCAGCAGCTTAGCTAGAACCGGGACAGGGGGCCGTGGCTACACCTTC.

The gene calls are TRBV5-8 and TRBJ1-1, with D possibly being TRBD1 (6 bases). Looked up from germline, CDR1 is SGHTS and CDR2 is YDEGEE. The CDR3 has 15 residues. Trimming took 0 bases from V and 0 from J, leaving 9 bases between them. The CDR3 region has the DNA TGTGCCAGCAGCTTGGGGACAGTTTTGAACACTGAAGCTTTCTTT. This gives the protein CASSLGTVLNTEAFF.

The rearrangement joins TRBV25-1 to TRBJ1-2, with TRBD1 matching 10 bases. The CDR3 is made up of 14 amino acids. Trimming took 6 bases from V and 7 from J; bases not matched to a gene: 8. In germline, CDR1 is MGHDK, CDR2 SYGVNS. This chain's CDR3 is CASREGTGEPGYTF. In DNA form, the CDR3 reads TGTGCCAGCAGAGAGGGGACAGGGGAGCCTGGCTACACCTTC.

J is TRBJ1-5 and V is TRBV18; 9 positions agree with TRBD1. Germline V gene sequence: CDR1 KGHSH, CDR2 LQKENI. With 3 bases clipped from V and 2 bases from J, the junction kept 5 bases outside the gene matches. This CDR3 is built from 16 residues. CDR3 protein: CASSPGQGFGNQPQHF. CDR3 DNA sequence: TGTGCCAGCTCACCGGGACAGGGTTTTGGCAATCAGCCCCAGCATTTT.

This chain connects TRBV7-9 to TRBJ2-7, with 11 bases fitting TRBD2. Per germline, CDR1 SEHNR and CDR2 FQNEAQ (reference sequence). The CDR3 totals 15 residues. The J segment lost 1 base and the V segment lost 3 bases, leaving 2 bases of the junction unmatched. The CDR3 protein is CASSFTSGSSYEQYF. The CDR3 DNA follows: TGTGCCAGCAGCTTTACTAGCGGGAGTTCCTACGAGCAGTACTTC.

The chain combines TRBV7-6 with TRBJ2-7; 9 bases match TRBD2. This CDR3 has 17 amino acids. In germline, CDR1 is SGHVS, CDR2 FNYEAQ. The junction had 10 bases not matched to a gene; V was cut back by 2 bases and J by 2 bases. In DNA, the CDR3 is TGTGCCAGCAGCTTACAGCGGGAGGCCCTTTCTACCTACGAGCAGTACTTC. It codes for CASSLQREALSTYEQYF.

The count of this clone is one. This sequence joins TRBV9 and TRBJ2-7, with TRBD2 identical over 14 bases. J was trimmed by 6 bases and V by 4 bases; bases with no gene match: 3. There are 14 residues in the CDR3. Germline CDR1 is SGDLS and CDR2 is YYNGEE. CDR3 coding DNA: TGTGCCAGCAGCTTGGGACTAGCGGGAGTCGAGCAGTACTTC. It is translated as CASSLGLAGVEQYF.

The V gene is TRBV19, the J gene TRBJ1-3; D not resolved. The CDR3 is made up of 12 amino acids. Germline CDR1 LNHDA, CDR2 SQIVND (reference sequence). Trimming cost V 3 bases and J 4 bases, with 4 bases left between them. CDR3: CASSILGNTIYF. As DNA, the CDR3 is TGTGCCAGTAGTATTCTCGGAAACACCATATATTTT. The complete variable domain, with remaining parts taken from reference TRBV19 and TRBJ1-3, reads DGGITQSPKYLFRKEGQNVTLSCEQNLNHDAMYWYRQDPGQGLRLIYYSQIVNDFQKGDIAEGYSVSREKKESFPLTVTSAQKNPTAFYLCASSILGNTIYFGEGSWLTVV.

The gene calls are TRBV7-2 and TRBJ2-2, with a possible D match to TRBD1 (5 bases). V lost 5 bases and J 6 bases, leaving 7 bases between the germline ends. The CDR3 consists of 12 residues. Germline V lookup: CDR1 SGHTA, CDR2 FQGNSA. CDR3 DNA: TGTGCCAGCAGCCTCAGGGCCGGGGAGCTGTTTTTT. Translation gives CASSLRAGELFF.

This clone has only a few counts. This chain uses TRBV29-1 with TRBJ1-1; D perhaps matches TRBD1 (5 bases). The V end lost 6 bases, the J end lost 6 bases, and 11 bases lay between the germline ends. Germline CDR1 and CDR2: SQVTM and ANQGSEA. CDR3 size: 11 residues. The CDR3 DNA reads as TGCAGCGTCTCGCCAGGGCCTGAAGCTTTCTTT. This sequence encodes CSVSPGPEAFF.

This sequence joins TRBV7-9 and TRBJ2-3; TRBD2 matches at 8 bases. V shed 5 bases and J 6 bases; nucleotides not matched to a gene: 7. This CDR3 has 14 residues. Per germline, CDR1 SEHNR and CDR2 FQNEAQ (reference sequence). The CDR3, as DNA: TGTGCCAGCAGCAAGGGACTAGGAAGGGATACGCAGTATTTT. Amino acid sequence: CASSKGLGRDTQYF.

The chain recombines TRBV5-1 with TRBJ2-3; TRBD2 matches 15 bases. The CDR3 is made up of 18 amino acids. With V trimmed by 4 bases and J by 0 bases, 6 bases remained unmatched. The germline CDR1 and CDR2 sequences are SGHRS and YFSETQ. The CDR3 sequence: CASSPGLAGGPSTDTQYF. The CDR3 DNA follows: TGCGCCAGCAGCCCGGGACTAGCGGGGGGACCTAGCACAGATACGCAGTATTTT.

CDR3 sequence (DNA): TGTGCCAGCAGCTTAAACGGTATAGGGGGAGAGACCCAGTACTTC. Protein sequence: CASSLNGIGGETQYF. This chain links TRBV7-3 with TRBJ2-5; weak D call: TRBD1 (6 bases). Germline lookup yields CDR1 SGHTA and CDR2 FQGTGA. Trimming shortened V by 1 base and J by 4 bases, and 13 bases separated the two germline ends. The CDR3 totals 15 residues.

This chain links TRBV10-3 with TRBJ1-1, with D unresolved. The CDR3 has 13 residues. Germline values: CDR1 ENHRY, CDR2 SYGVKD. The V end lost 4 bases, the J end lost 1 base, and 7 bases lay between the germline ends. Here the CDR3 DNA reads TGTGCCATCAGTGCTCAACAGAACACTGAAGCTTTCTTT. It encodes CAISAQQNTEAFF.

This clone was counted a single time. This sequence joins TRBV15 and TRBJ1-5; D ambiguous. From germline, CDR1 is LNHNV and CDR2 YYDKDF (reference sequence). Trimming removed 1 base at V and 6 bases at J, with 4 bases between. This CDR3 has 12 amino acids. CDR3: CATSRAGQPQHF. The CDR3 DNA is TGTGCCACCAGCAGAGCGGGTCAGCCCCAGCATTTT.

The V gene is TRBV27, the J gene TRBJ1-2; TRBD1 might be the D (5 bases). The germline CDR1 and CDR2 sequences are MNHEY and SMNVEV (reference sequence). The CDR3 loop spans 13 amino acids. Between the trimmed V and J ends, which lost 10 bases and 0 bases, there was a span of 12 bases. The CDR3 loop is CATREEPNYGYTF. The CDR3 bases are TGTGCCACCAGGGAGGAGCCTAACTATGGCTACACCTTC.

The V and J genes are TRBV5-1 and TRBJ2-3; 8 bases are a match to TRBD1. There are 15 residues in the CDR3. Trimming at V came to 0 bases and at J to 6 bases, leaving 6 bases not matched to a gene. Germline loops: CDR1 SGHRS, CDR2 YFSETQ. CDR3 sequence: CASSLGGQGMDTQYF. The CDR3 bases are TGCGCCAGCAGCTTGGGAGGACAGGGTATGGATACGCAGTATTTT.

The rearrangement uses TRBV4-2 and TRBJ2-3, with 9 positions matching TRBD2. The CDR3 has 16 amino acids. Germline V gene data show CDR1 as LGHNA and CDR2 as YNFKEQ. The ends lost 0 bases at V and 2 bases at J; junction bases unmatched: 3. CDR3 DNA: TGTGCCAGCAGCCAAGATTCTAGCGGGAACACAGATACGCAGTATTTT. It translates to CASSQDSSGNTDTQYF.